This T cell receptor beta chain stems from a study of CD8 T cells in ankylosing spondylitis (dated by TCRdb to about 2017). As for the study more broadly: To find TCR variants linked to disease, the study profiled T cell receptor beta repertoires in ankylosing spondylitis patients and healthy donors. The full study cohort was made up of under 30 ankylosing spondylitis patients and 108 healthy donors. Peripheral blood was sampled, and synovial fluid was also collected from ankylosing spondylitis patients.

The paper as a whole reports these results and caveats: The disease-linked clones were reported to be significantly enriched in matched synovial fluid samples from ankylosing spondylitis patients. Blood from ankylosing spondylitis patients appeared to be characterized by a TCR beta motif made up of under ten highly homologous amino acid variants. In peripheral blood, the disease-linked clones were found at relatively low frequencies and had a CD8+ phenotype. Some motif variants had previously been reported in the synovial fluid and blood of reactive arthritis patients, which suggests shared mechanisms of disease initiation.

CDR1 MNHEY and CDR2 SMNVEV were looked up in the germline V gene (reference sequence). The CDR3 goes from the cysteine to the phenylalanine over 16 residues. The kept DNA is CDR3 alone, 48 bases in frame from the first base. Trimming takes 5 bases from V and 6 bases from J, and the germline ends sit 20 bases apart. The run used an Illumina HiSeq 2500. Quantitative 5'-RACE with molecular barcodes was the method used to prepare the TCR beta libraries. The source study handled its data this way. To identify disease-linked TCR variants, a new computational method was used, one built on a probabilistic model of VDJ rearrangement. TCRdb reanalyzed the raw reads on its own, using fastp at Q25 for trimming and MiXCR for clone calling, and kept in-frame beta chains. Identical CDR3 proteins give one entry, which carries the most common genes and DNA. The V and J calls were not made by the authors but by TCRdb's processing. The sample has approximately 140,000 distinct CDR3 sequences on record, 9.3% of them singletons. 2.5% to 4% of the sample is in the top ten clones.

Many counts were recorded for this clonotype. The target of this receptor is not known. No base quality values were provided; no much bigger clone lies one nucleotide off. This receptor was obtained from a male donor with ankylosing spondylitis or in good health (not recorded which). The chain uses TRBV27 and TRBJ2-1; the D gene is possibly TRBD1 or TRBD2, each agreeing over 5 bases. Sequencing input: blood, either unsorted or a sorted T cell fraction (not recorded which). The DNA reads TGTGCCAGCAGTCCACCGGGGCGTCTTACCTTCAATGAGCAGTTCTTC. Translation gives CASSPPGRLTFNEQFF.